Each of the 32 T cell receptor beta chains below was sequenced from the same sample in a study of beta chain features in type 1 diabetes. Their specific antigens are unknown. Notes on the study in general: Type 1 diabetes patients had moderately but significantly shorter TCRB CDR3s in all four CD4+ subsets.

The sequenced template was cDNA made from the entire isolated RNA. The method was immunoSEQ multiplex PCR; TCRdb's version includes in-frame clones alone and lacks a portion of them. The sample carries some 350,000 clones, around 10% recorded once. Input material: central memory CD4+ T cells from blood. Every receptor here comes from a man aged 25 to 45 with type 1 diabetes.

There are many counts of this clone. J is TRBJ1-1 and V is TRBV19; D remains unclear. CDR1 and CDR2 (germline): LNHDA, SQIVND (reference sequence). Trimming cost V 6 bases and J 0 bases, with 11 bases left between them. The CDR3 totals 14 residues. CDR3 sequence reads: CASSPSKMNTEAFF. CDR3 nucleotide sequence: TGTGCCAGTAGCCCCAGTAAGATGAACACTGAAGCTTTCTTT.

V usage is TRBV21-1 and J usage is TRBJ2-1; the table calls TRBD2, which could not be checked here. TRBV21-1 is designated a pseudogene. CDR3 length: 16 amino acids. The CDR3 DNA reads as TGTGCCAGCAGCAACCTTGCGGGAGGGCCTTTCCATGAGCAGTTCTTC. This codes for CASSNLAGGPFHEQFF.

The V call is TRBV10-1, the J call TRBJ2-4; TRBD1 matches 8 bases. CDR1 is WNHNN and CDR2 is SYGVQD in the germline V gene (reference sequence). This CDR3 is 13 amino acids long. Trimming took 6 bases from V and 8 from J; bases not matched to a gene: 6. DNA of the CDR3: TGCGCCAGCAGCTCAGGGGGCGCGGACATTCAGTACTTC. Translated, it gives CASSSGGADIQYF.

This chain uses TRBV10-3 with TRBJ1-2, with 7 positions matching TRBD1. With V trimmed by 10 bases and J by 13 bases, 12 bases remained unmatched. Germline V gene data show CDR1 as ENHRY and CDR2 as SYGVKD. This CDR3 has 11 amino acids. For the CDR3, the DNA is TGTGCCAGCAGAGGGACAGCCGTAACCACCTTC. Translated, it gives CASRGTAVTTF.

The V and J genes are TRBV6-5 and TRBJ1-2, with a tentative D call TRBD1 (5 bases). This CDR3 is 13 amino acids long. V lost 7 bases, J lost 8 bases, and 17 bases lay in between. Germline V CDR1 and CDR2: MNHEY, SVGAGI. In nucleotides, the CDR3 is TGTGCCAGCATCGCCGGGACGGGAGAAGGCTACACCTTC. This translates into CASIAGTGEGYTF.

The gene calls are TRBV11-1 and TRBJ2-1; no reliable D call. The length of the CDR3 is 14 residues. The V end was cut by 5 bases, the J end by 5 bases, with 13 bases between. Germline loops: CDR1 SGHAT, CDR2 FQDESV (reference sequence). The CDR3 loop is CASSLMGKNNEQFF. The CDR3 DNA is TGTGCCAGCAGCCTAATGGGCAAGAACAATGAGCAGTTCTTC.

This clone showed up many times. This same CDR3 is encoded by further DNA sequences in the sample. This CDR3 reads CAISESGDTQYF. As DNA, the CDR3 is TGTGCCATCAGTGAGTCCGGAGATACGCAGTATTTT. This chain uses TRBV10-3 with TRBJ2-3; no firm D call. Trimming removed 0 bases at V and 5 bases at J, with 3 bases between. The germline CDR1 and CDR2 sequences are ENHRY and SYGVKD. The CDR3 length is 12 residues.

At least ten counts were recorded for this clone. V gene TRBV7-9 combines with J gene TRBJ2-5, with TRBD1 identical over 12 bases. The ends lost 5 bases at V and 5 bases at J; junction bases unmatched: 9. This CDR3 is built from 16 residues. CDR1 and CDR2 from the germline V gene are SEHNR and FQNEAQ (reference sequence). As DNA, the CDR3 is TGTGCCAGCAGCCACCGGGACAGGGGGCGCGTGGAGACCCAGTACTTC. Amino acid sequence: CASSHRDRGRVETQYF.

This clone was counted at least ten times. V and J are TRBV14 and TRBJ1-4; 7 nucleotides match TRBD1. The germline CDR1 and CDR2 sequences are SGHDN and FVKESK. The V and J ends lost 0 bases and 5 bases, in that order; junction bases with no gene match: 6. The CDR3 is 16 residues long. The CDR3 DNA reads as TGTGCCAGCAGCCAAGACCCGGGACAGCCAAATGAAAAACTGTTTTTT. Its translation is CASSQDPGQPNEKLFF.

For the CDR3, the DNA is TGTGCCAGCAGCCAGCTGGGACAGTTCTCTGGAAACACCATATATTTT. Protein sequence: CASSQLGQFSGNTIYF. This chain uses TRBV11-1 with TRBJ1-3, with 7 bases lining up with TRBD1. In germline, CDR1 is SGHAT, CDR2 FQDESV (reference sequence). Trimming at V came to 5 bases and at J to 0 bases, leaving 7 bases not matched to a gene. CDR3 length: 16 residues.

In nucleotides, the CDR3 is TGTGCCAGCAGCCCCAGGACAGGACTGAGGGAAGAGACCCAGTACTTC. Translated: CASSPRTGLREETQYF. The chain recombines TRBV5-6 with TRBJ2-5; 7 bases line up with TRBD1. CDR1 and CDR2 from the germline V gene are SGHDT and YYEEEE. The CDR3 is made up of 16 amino acids. V lost 4 bases to trimming and J lost 3 bases; unmatched junction nucleotides: 12. The whole variable domain, remainder taken from reference TRBV5-6 and TRBJ2-5, is DAGVTQSPTHLIKTRGQQVTLRCSPKSGHDTVSWYQQALGQGPQFIFQYYEEEERQRGNFPDRFSGHQFPNYSSELNVNALLLGDSALYLCASSPRTGLREETQYFGPGTRLLVL.

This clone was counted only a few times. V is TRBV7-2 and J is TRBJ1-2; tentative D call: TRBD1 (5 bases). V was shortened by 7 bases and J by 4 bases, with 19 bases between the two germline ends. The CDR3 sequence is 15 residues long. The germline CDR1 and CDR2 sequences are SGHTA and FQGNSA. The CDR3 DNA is TGTGCCAGCACCCCCGTAAGGGGCCAGCCCTATGGCTACACCTTC. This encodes CASTPVRGQPYGYTF. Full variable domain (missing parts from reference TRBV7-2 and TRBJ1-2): GAGVSQSPSNKVTEKGKDVELRCDPISGHTALYWYRQSLGQGLEFLIYFQGNSAPDKSGLPSDRFSAERTGGSVSTLTIQRTQQEDSAVYLCASTPVRGQPYGYTFGSGTRLTVV.

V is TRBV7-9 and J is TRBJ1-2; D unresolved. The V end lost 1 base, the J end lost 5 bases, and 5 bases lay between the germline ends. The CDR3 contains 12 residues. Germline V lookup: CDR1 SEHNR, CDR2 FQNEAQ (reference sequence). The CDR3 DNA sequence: TGTGCCAGCAGCTTAGGTTCATATGGCTACACCTTC. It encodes CASSLGSYGYTF. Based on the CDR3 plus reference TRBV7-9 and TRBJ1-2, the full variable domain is DTGVSQNPRHKITKRGQNVTFRCDPISEHNRLYWYRQTLGQGPEFLTYFQNEAQLEKSRLLSDRFSAERPKGSFSTLEIQRTEQGDSAMYLCASSLGSYGYTFGSGTRLTVV.

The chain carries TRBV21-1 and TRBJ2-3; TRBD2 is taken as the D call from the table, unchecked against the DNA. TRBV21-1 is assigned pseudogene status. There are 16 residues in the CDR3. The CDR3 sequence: CASSKDLRAGIDTQYF. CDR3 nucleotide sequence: TGTGCCAGCAGCAAAGATTTGCGAGCGGGAATAGATACGCAGTATTTT.

As DNA, the CDR3 is TGTGCCAGCAGTTACGCCTCTCAGGAACCCTACGAGCAGTACTTC. This gives the protein CASSYASQEPYEQYF. The chain employs TRBV6-5 and TRBJ2-5, with no clear D. The J call could be wrong; TRBJ2-7 is a better fit for the DNA end. The CDR3 sequence is 15 residues long. The germline CDR1 and CDR2 sequences are MNHEY and SVGAGI.

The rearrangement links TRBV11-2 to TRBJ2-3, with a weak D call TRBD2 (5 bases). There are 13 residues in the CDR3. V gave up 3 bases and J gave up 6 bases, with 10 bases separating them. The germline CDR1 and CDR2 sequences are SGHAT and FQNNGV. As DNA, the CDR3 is TGTGCCAGCAGCTTTAACCCGGGGGATACGCAGTATTTT. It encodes CASSFNPGDTQYF.

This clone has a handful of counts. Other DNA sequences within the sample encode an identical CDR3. CDR3 DNA: TGTGCCAGCAGTACCACAGGGGACGGCTACACCTTC. Translation gives CASSTTGDGYTF. The rearrangement links TRBV9 to TRBJ1-2; TRBD1 aligns across 7 bases. The ends lost 5 bases at V and 8 bases at J; junction bases unmatched: 6. The CDR3 has 12 amino acids. Germline assignment: CDR1 SGDLS and CDR2 YYNGEE.

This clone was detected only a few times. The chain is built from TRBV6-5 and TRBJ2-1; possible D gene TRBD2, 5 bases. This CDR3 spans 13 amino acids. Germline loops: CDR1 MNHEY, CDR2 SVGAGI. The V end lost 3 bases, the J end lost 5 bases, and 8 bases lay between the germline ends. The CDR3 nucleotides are TGTGCCAGCAGTTATTCCGGGAACAATGAGCAGTTCTTC. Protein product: CASSYSGNNEQFF.

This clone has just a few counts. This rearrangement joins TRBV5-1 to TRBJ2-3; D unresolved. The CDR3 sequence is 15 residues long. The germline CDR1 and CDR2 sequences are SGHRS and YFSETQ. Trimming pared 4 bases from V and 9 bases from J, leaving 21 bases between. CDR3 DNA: TGCGCCAGCAGCGCCCCGGGCCCAGAGGCCTTAACGCAGTATTTT. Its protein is CASSAPGPEALTQYF.

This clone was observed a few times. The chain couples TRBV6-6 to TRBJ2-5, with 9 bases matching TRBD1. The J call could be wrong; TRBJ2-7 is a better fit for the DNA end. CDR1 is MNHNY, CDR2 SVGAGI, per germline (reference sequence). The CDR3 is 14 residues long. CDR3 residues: CASTGDRANYEQYF. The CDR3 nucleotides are TGTGCCAGCACTGGGGACAGGGCGAACTACGAGCAGTACTTC.

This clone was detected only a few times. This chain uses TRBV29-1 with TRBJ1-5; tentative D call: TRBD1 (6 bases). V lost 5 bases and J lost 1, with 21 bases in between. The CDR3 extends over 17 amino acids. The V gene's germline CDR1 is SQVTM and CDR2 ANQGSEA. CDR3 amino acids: CSVLAVGGARSNQPQHF. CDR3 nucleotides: TGCAGCGTTTTGGCAGTTGGGGGGGCACGGAGCAATCAGCCCCAGCATTTT.

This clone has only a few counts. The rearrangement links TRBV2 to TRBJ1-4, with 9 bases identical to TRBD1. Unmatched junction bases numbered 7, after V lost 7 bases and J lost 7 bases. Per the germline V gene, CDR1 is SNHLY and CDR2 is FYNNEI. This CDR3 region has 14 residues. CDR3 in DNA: TGTGCCAGCACGGGACAGGGTTCGGTTGAAAAACTGTTTTTT. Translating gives CASTGQGSVEKLFF. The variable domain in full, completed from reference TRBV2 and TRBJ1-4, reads EPEVTQTPSHQVTQMGQEVILRCVPISNHLYFYWYRQILGQKVEFLVSFYNNEISEKSEIFDDQFSVERPDGSNFTLKIRSTKLEDSAMYFCASTGQGSVEKLFFGSGTQLSVL.

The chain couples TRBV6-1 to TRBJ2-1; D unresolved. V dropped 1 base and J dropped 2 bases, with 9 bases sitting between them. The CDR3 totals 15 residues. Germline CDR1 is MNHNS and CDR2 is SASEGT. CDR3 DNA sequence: TGTGCCAGCAGTGAAGTGCCGGGCGCCTACAATGAGCAGTTCTTC. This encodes CASSEVPGAYNEQFF.

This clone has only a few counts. The CDR3 here is CASSLAPGRWNTEAFF. CDR3 bases: TGTGCCAGCAGCTTGGCCCCGGGTCGGTGGAACACTGAAGCTTTCTTT. The V gene is TRBV5-6, the J gene TRBJ1-1; D unclear. The CDR3 consists of 16 residues. Germline CDR1 is SGHDT and CDR2 is YYEEEE. Trimming stripped 0 bases from V and 1 base from J, with 13 bases between.

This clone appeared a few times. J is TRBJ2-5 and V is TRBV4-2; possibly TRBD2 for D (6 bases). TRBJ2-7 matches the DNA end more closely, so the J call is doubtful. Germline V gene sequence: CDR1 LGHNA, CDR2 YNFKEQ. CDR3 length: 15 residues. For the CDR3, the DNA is TGTGCCAGCAGCCAATCCGGGAGAAACTCCTACGAGCAGTACTTC. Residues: CASSQSGRNSYEQYF.

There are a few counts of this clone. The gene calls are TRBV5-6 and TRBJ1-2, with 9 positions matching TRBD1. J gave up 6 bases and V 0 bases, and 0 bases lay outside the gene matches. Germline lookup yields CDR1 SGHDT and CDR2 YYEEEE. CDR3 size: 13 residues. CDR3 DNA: TGTGCCAGCAGCTTGGGACAGGGGGATGGCTACACCTTC. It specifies CASSLGQGDGYTF.

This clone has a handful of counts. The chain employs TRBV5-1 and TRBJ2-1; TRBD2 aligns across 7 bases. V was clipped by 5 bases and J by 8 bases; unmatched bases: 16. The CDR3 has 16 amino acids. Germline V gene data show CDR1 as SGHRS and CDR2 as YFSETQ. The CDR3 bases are TGCGCCAGCAGGCTGGACCCTAGCGGCGAAACACATGAGCAGTTCTTC. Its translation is CASRLDPSGETHEQFF.

CDR3: CASSGDRSSYNEQFF. DNA for the CDR3: TGTGCCAGCAGCGGCGACAGAAGCTCCTACAATGAGCAGTTCTTC. This chain links TRBV7-3 with TRBJ2-1; D may be TRBD1 (5 bases). V was trimmed by 5 bases and J by 0 bases, leaving 11 bases between them. The CDR3 runs to 15 residues. CDR1 SGHTA and CDR2 FQGTGA come from the germline V gene.

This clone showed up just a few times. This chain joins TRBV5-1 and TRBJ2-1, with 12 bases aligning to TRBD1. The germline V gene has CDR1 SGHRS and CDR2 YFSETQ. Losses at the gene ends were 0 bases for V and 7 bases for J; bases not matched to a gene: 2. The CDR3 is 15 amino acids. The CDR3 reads CASSLGDRGLNEQFF. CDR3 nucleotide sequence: TGCGCCAGCAGCTTGGGGGACAGGGGGCTGAATGAGCAGTTCTTC.

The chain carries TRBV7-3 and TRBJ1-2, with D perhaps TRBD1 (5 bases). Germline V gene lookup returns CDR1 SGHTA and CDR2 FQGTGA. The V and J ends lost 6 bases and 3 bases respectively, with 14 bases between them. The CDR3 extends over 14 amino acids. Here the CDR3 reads CASSRAGTDYGYTF. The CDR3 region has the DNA TGTGCCAGCAGTAGGGCCGGGACCGACTATGGCTACACCTTC. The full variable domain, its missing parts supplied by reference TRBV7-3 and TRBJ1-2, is GAGVSQTPSNKVTEKGKYVELRCDPISGHTALYWYRQSLGQGPEFLIYFQGTGAADDSGLPNDRFFAVRPEGSVSTLKIQRTERGDSAVYLCASSRAGTDYGYTFGSGTRLTVV.

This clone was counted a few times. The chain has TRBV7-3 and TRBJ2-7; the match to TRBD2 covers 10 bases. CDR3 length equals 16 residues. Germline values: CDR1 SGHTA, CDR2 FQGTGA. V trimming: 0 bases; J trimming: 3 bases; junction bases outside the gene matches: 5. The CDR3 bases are TGTGCCAGCAGCTTAACCTCTAGCGGGAGCGGCTACGAGCAGTACTTC. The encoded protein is CASSLTSSGSGYEQYF.

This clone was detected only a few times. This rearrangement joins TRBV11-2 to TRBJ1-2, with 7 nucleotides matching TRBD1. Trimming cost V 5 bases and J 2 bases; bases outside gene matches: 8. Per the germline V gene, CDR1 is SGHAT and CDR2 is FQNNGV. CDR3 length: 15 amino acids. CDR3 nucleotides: TGTGCCAGCAGCCCTGGACAGGTCTCGAACTATGGCTACACCTTC. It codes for CASSPGQVSNYGYTF.